This T cell receptor (beta chain) is from a study of blood T cell repertoires in COVID-19. Study-level information: There were acute and convalescent COVID-19 samples, and they came from the United States, Italy and Spain. T cells, B-cell-depleted T cells, or PBMCs provided the cDNA or gDNA that served as material.

In germline, CDR1 is MNHEY, CDR2 SVGEGT. Trimming pared 5 bases from V and 8 bases from J, leaving 9 bases between. This CDR3 region has 11 residues. Authors' data handling: From reference gene primer amplification, estimates of nucleated cell counts were derived. Some clones are missing from TCRdb's copy, which holds only in-frame ones; the method was immunoSEQ multiplex PCR. The DNA was the basis for D and trimming; V, J and clone size are from that table. The table records 90,000 to 120,000 clones, about 89% of them present only once. The origin of this receptor is a man aged 35-49 years with active or convalescent COVID-19. The gene calls are TRBV6-2 or TRBV6-3 and TRBJ1-2; D remains unclear. The specimen was peripheral blood. CDR3 in DNA: TGTGCCAGCAGTCCAGGTTCGGGCTACACCTTC. This codes for CASSPGSGYTF.